The source of this T cell receptor (beta chain) is a study of T cell responses to AZD1222 COVID-19 vaccine. Study context: Second-dose intervals near 4 or 12 weeks were combined. Study results and limitations: Elevations in Spike-specific TCR breadth and depth followed administration of two AZD1222 doses. Baseline seropositives among AZD1222 recipients totaled only five to seven. Donors were mostly white British, more females; clonal diversity possibly underestimated.

Germline loops: CDR1 LGHNA, CDR2 YNFKEQ. Trimming stripped 4 bases from V and 1 base from J, with 10 bases between. The CDR3 spans 14 residues. Note on this clone: The antigen is undetermined.

Repertoires were generated with immunoSEQ multiplex PCR, while TCRdb's copy carries only in-frame clones and drops some. The table has some 120,000 clones, less than 90% seen once; the top ten hold 4% to 5.5%. The sequence derives from an adult in good health. Here the sequenced sample was peripheral blood, taken on day 0 of AZD1222 vaccination. V is TRBV4-2 and J is TRBJ1-1, with TRBD1 as a possible D gene (5 bases). This CDR3 is CASSLPGTNTEAFF. The CDR3 nucleotides are TGTGCCAGCAGCCTGCCAGGGACGAACACTGAAGCTTTCTTT.